The entry below describes one T cell receptor beta chain. This clone was observed a few times. The antigen it recognizes is unknown. The record has no base qualities; no much larger clone is one base away. The data belong to a study of beta chain features in type 1 diabetes listed by TCRdb under 2018. In terms of the full investigation: Mean age, gender distribution, total cell number and subset yield were not different between patients and healthy donors. A total of 107,917,701 sorted cells were examined across all samples, and a strong correlation was observed between cell number per subset and RNA yield. In the study, recently diagnosed type 1 diabetes patients and matched healthy donors were compared on the TCRB repertoires of their sorted circulating CD4+ T cell subsets. Regulatory and stem cell-like memory subsets were obtained from only 8 patients and roughly 8 healthy donors, while naive and central memory subsets were obtained from all 28 donors. Summary of the overall study and its limitations: Type 1 diabetes patients showed a moderate but significant shortening of TCRB CDR3 length in all four CD4+ subsets. Only small numbers of individuals were included in the HLA sub-analyses, which left unresolved whether HLA type had any influence on TCRB rearrangement. Naive, central memory and regulatory TCRB repertoires appeared more similar among patients than among healthy donors. Shorter templates might be favored by PCR, yet because patient and control samples were amplified and corrected together, any such skew would affect both groups equally. Because cDNA was sequenced instead of genomic DNA, highly expressing activated cells could be over-represented, though the groups showed no difference in activation or CD3 levels. At VDJ recombination sites, patients with type 1 diabetes made fewer insertions and deleted more nucleotides, a pattern implying thymic rearrangement abnormalities.

A single peripheral blood draw of around 120 mL on average was collected from each donor into heparinised tubes. A BD FACSAria II and a panel including CD45RO, CCR7, CD25, CD127, CD95 and CD27 were used to sort naive, central memory, regulatory and stem cell-like memory CD4+ T cells. Every sorted population had a purity above 95%. PBMCs were isolated immediately by Lymphoprep density gradient centrifugation and stained directly without culture. So that batch effects would be minimized, each experiment stained and sorted samples in pairs, pairing one healthy donor with one patient. At the junction V is shortened by 8 bases and J by 7 bases, with 15 bases in between. The CDR3 starts with the cysteine, ends with the phenylalanine, and has 12 residues. Kept here is only the CDR3 DNA, which spans 36 bases and is read in frame from base 1. Based on the germline V gene, the CDR1 and CDR2 sequences are MDHEN and SYDVKM.

The entire amount of isolated RNA was reverse transcribed using the High Capacity cDNA Reverse Transcription Kit, so the sequenced TCRB transcripts were expressed ones. Deep immunoSEQ sequencing was applied to naive, central memory and regulatory T cell samples, giving an average of around 4 million total reads per sample. Sorted cells were lysed in RLT buffer, and RNA was extracted using DNase-treated RNeasy Micro or Mini kits according to cell number. To prevent cross-contamination, each cell subset was processed individually, whereas patient and healthy donor samples were processed jointly. The immunoSEQ multiplex PCR was used to amplify TCRB sequences from cDNA, yielding 87-bp fragments that span the CDR3 region. Amplicons were sequenced on the Illumina HiSeq platform. On the study's bioinformatics: PCR bias was computationally corrected using synthetic template baselines, reads within Hamming distance 2 were collapsed, and singletons that could not be merged were discarded. Reads were aligned against IMGT so that V, D and J genes, CDR3 length and insertions or deletions at six rearrangement sites could be assigned. Clonotype counts were normalized to sorted cell number within each subset before computing true diversity and Gini coefficients with the tcR R package. Repertoire sharing was quantified using the overlap coefficient calculated on TCRB nucleotide sequences. Out-of-frame TCRB sequences from naive cells were analyzed to stand in for the pre-selection repertoire. Held by TCRdb, this immuneACCESS table contains in-frame sequences only and omits some clones. Under half of the omission traces to an unresolved V gene where checked; the cause of the rest is unknown. V and J calls and clone size are as listed in that table; D and trimming were resolved from the DNA. This sample has 550,000 to 850,000 clones in its table, and 13% of those were observed once. Approximately 0.021% of the sample lies in the top ten.

This chain is built from TRBV28 and TRBJ2-7, with a weak D call of TRBD1 (6 bases match). The source material was naive CD4+ T cells from blood. The cell subset or site tag for this specimen amounts to: true naive CD4+ T cells. This clonotype originated in a man aged 18 to 35 with type 1 diabetes. Here is the DNA: TGTGCCAGCGATCAGGGGCTCGAGGAGCAGTACTTC. This is translated as CASDQGLEEQYF.